This T cell receptor (beta chain) originates from a study of blood T cell repertoires in COVID-19. In germline, CDR1 is SGHKS, CDR2 YYEKEE (reference sequence). The CDR3 is made up of 16 amino acids. V was shortened by 1 base and J by 6 bases, with 19 bases between the two germline ends. Here immunoSEQ multiplex PCR was the method, and the copy in TCRdb shows in-frame clones only, minus some. The sample has about 250,000 clones; around 80% are singletons. Material for sequencing was peripheral blood. The chain joins TRBV5-5 to TRBJ1-1, with no clear D. The TCR originated in a middle-aged man with acute or convalescent COVID-19. The CDR3 region is CASSLMSGDEAAEAFF. CDR3 nucleotide sequence: TGTGCCAGCAGCTTGATGTCTGGGGATGAAGCGGCTGAAGCTTTCTTT. The full variable domain, its missing parts supplied by reference TRBV5-5 and TRBJ1-1, is DAGVTQSPTHLIKTRGQQVTLRCSPISGHKSVSWYQQVLGQGPQFIFQYYEKEERGRGNFPDRFSARQFPNYSSELNVNALLLGDSALYLCASSLMSGDEAAEAFFGQGTRLTVV.